This TCR beta chain emerged from a study of shared clonotypes between healthy human individuals. Naive CD8 cells lacked CD45RO and underwent positive selection for CCR7, leaving out terminally differentiated effector memory CD45RA+ cells. With respect to this clone: Antigen: not known.

Whole-study findings and limits: Several donors showed sharing of 4.5% to 6% of naive CD4 clonotypes.

The study ran the assay at deep level. Every subset's genomic DNA went evenly onto several immunoSEQ plates. Study processing details: Filtering was not the same, since immunoSEQ gave junction-only sequences without quality scores. Profiling relied on immunoSEQ multiplex PCR, and the TCRdb table lists in-frame clones only, not all of them. That table is the source of V, J and clone size, and D and trimming were worked out from the DNA. The repertoire holds 1.5 million to 2.5 million clones, with just under 95% as singletons. Sequencing input: naive CD8+ T cells sorted from blood. This sequence was found in a man aged 18 to 29 in good health.

The CDR3 bases are TGTGCCAGTTCTCTTAGGGACGACGGAGCCTACGAGCAGTACTTC. This gives the protein CASSLRDDGAYEQYF. V and J are TRBV28 and TRBJ2-7, with D perhaps assigned TRBD1 or TRBD2 (5 bases each). Germline V gene sequence: CDR1 MDHEN, CDR2 SYDVKM. The V gene lost 9 bases and the J gene lost 2 bases, with 20 bases spanning the gap. The CDR3 extends over 15 amino acids.